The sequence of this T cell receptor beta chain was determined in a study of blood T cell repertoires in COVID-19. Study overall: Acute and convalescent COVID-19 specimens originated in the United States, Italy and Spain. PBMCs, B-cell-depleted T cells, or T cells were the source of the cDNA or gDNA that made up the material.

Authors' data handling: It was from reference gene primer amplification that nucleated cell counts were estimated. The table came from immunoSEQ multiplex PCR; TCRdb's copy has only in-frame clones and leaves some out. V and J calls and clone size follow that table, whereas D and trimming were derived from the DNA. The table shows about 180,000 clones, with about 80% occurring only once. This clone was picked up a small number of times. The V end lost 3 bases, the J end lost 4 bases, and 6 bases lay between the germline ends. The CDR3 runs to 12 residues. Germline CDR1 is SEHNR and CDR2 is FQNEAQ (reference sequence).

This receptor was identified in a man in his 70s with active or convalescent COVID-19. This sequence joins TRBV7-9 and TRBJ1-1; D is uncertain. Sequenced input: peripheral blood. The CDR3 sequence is CASSLGSTEAFF. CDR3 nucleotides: TGTGCCAGCAGCTTGGGCAGCACTGAAGCTTTCTTT.